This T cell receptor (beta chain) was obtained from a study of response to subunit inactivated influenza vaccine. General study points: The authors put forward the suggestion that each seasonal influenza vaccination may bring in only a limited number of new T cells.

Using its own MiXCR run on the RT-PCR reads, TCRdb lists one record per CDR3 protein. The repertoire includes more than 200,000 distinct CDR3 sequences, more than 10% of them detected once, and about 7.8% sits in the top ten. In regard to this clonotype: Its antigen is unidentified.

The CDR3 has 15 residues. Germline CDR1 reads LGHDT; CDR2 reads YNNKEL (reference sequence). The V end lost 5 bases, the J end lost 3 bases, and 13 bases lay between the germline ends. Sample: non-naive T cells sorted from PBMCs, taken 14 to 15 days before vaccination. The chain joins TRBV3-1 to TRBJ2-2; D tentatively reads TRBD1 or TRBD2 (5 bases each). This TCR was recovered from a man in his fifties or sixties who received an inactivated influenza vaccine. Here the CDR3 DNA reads TGTGCCAGCAGCGAAACCGGGACCGACACCGGGGAGCTGTTTTTT. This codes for CASSETGTDTGELFF.